One T cell receptor beta chain is described in this entry. Antigen specificity is unknown. This table comes from immunoSEQ multiplex PCR, and its TCRdb copy is limited to in-frame clones, with some not included. There are about 76,000 clones in the sample; roughly 85% occur only once, and about 3.4% lies in the top ten. This sample is part of a study of OX40 agonist ivuxolimab in advanced cancers. General study points: Averaging showed that CD8+ T cells had more expanded clones than CD4+ did. In the 0.1-3.0 mg/kg groups, partial responders showed among the lowest expansion. The authors did not determine the antigen specificity of the expanded peripheral T cells.

Individuals having autoimmune disease history or systemic immunosuppression were not enrolled. CDR1 and CDR2 (germline): MNHEY, SMNVEV (reference sequence). This CDR3 is 13 amino acids long. The ends were cut back, 5 bases at V and 9 bases at J, with 14 bases in the middle. Sequencing used CD4+ or CD8+ T cells sorted from blood, obtained in a trial of the OX40 agonist ivuxolimab. The genes are TRBV27 and TRBJ1-5; D remains ambiguous. The sequence derives from an adult with an advanced solid tumor such as melanoma, head and neck, liver or kidney cancer. CDR3 sequence: CASSTKSSSPQHF. DNA for the CDR3: TGTGCCAGCAGTACAAAGTCAAGTTCGCCCCAGCATTTT.